This is a list of T cell receptor beta chains from one sample in a study of Graves' ophthalmopathy and Graves' hyperthyroidism. TCRdb redid the calling of the multiplex PCR reads with MiXCR, one entry per CDR3 protein. The data hold around 590,000 distinct CDR3 sequences, with under 45% observed a single time. The source material was peripheral blood or thyroid tissue (not recorded which). The receptors were gathered from an adult man with Graves' hyperthyroidism. CDR3s include the opening cysteine and the closing phenylalanine or tryptophan. A D gene is named only where the DNA matches it firmly. Size is stated for part of the rows, as once, few or many counts, or as a class when the clone is expanded.

. TRBJ2-7 . TRBV5-1 TGCGCCAGCAGCCCATCGGGACCGATAAGTGGTGAGCAGTACTTC CASSPSGPISGEQYF
. TRBJ1-2 once TRBV24-1 TGTGCCACCAGTGAAGGGGGGCCAGCTAACTATGGCTACACCTTC CATSEGGPANYGYTF
. TRBJ1-3 many TRBV11-2 TGTGCCAGCAGCTATGGGCCTGGAAACACCATATATTTT CASSYGPGNTIYF
TRBD1 TRBJ2-7 many TRBV29-1 TGCAGCGTTGAAGAGAGGACAGGGAACTACGAGCAGTACTTC CSVEERTGNYEQYF
. TRBJ1-5 few TRBV11-3 TGTGCCAGCAGCTTAGATGGGGGGAACCAGCCCCAGCATTTT CASSLDGGNQPQHF
TRBD1 TRBJ2-5 . TRBV20-1 TGCAGTGCTGGAGATACCGGGACAGTGGTAGAGACCCAGTACTTC CSAGDTGTVVETQYF
TRBD1 TRBJ1-1 many TRBV12-3/TRBV12-4 TGTGCCAGCAGTACCGACGGGACAGGGGGTGTGAACACTGAAGCTTTCTTT CASSTDGTGGVNTEAFF
TRBD2 TRBJ2-3 . TRBV7-9 TGTGCCAGCAGCCCCTCAGCGGGATTCGCAGATACGCAGTATTTT CASSPSAGFADTQYF
TRBD1 TRBJ1-2 . TRBV10-3 TGTGCCATCCGAGACCTTACCGGGACAGGGCGTGATGACTACACCTTC CAIRDLTGTGRDDYTF
. TRBJ1-6 many TRBV10-3 TGTGCCATCAGTGAGTCTGACGGGGCTGGTTCACCCCTCCACTTT CAISESDGAGSPLHF